This is a list of T cell receptor beta chains from one sample in a study of T-cell memory formation after mild COVID-19. Using its own MiXCR run on the 5' RACE reads, TCRdb lists one record per CDR3 protein. The sample records approximately 390,000 distinct CDR3 sequences, 16% being singletons. Sequencing was done on a sample of PBMCs or a T cell subset sorted from them (not recorded which). The receptors derive from a man younger than 35 who had mild COVID-19 (a few samples of this study predate the infection). Cell type and time point are not known. Both conserved end residues are part of each CDR3.

v_call cdr3_aa
TRBV15 CATSRERGGQPQHF
TRBV29-1 CSVEQAFMNTEAFF
TRBV29-1 CSVESEGERYEQYF
TRBV20-1 CSARGGRYEQYF
TRBV12-3/TRBV12-4 CASSFRDGNTIYF
TRBV4-1 CASSQRVPGEGEKLFF
TRBV7-8 CASSLVGGRHNEQFF
TRBV5-5 CASSGRTGAGNTIYF
TRBV24-1 CATSDLPYGYTF
TRBV7-9 CASSLGQGISYEQYF
TRBV19 CATRGTGAGPRELFF
TRBV20-1 CSASREGGAPYNEQFF